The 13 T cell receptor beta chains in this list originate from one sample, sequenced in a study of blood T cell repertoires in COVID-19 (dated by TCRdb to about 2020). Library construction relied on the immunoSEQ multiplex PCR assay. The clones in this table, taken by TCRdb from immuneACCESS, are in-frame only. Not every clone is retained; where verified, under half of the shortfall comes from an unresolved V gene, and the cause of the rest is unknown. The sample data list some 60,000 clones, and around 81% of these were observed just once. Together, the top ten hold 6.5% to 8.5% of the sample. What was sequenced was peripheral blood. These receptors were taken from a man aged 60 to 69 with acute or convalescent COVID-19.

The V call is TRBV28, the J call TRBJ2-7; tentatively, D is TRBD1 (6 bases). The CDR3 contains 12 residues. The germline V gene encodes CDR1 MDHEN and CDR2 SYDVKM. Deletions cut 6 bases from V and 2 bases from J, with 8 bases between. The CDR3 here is CASRTGPYEQYF. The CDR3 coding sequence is TGTGCCAGCAGAACAGGGCCCTACGAGCAGTACTTC.

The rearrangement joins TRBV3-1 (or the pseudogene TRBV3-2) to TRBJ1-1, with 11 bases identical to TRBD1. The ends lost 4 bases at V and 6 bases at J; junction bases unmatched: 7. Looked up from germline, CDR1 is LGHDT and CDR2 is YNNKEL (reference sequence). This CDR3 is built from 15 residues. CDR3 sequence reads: CASSLRGTGGAEAFF. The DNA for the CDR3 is TGTGCCAGCAGCCTAAGAGGGACAGGGGGAGCTGAAGCTTTCTTT.

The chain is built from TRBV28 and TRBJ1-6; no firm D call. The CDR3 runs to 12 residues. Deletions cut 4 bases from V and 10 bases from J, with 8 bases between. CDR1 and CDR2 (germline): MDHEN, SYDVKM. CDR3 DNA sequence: TGTGCCAGCAGTTCCCTGGGCTCACCCCTCCACTTT. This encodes CASSSLGSPLHF.

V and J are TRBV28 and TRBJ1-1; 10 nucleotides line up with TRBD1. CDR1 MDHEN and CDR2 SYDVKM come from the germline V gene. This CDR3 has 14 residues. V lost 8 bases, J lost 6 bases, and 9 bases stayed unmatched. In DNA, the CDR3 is TGTGCCAGCGAGGGACAGGGGCAAATCGCTGAAGCTTTCTTT. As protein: CASEGQGQIAEAFF.

CDR3 nucleotide sequence: TGTGCCAGCAGCTTAGTGACAGTTACCTTGAACACTGAAGCTTTCTTT. It encodes CASSLVTVTLNTEAFF. The chain has TRBV11-2 and TRBJ1-1, with D maybe TRBD1 (5 bases). The CDR3 totals 16 residues. CDR1 SGHAT and CDR2 FQNNGV come from the germline V gene. Trimming left V 1 base short and J 0 bases short, with 12 bases between.

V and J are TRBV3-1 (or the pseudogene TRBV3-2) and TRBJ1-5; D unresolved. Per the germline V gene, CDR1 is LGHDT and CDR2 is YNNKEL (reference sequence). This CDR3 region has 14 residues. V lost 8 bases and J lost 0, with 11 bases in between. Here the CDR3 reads CASLGRYSNQPQHF. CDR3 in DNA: TGTGCCAGCCTGGGCAGATATAGCAATCAGCCCCAGCATTTT.

This CDR3 is CASSLGGLASITQYF. The CDR3 nucleotides are TGTGCCAGCAGCTTAGGGGGACTAGCGTCTATTACGCAGTATTTT. This chain links TRBV11-1 with TRBJ2-3; TRBD2 matches at 10 bases. Unmatched junction bases numbered 6, after V lost 1 base and J lost 8 bases. The CDR3 runs 15 residues. CDR1 SGHAT and CDR2 FQDESV come from the germline V gene (reference sequence).

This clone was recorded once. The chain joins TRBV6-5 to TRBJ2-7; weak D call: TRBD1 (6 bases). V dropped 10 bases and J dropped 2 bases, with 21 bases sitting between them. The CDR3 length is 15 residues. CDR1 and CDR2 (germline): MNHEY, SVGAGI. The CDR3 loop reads CATWDSGQITYEQYF. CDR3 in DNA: TGTGCCACCTGGGATAGTGGACAGATCACCTACGAGCAGTACTTC.

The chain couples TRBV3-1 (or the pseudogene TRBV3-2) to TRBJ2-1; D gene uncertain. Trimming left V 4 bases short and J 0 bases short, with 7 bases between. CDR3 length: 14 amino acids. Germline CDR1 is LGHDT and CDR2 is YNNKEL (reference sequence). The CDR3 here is CASSLSLSYNEQFF. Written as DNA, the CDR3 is TGTGCCAGCAGCCTGAGCCTCTCCTACAATGAGCAGTTCTTC.

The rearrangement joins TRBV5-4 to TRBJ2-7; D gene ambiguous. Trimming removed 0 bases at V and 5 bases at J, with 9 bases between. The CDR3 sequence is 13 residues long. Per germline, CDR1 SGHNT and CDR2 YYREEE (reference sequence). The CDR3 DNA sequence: TGTGCCAGCAGCTTGGAACAGTCGGACGAGCAGTACTTC. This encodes CASSLEQSDEQYF.

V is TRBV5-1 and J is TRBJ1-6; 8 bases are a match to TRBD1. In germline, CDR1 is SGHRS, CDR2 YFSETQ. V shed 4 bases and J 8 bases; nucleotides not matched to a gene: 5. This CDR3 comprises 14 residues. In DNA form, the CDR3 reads TGCGCCAGCAGCCTGGACAGGGCGGATTCACCCCTCCACTTT. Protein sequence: CASSLDRADSPLHF.

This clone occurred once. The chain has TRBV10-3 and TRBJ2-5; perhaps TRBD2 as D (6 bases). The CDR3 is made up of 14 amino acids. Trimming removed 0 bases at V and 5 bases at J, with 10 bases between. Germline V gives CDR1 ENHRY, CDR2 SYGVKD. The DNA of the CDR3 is TGTGCCATCAGTGAGTCGGGACTCTCCGAGACCCAGTACTTC. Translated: CAISESGLSETQYF.

The CDR3 nucleotides read TGTGCCAGCAGTTATGCGACAGGGGGCGCGGGTGGCTACACCTTC. This gives the protein CASSYATGGAGGYTF. The genes are TRBV6-5 and TRBJ1-2; 10 nucleotides align to TRBD1. The CDR3 is made up of 15 amino acids. Germline V gives CDR1 MNHEY, CDR2 SVGAGI. The V gene end was trimmed by 3 bases and the J gene end by 7 bases; junction bases not matched to a gene: 8.